Presented here are 32 T cell receptor beta chains from one specimen sequenced in a study of cytomegalovirus exposure and HLA in healthy donors (dated by TCRdb to the late 2010s). Library creation used the immunoSEQ multiplex PCR assay. For the multiplex PCR, a mixture combining 60 forward primers for TCR Vbeta segments and 13 reverse primers for TCR Jbeta segments was used. The source is immuneACCESS, and TCRdb retained only in-frame sequences with V and J called. Part of the clones is not carried over; for the studies checked, unresolved V genes explain less than half of this, and the remainder is unexplained. The sample table records around 300,000 clones; about four fifths of these occur just once. Of the sample, approximately 2% falls within the top ten clones. The sample taken for sequencing was PBMCs. These receptor sequences come from a woman aged 35 to 49 in good health and CMV-seropositive.

The chain employs TRBV11-2 and TRBJ2-5; 7 nucleotides match TRBD2. The CDR3 contains 15 residues. Germline assignment: CDR1 SGHAT and CDR2 FQNNGV. The V and J ends lost 0 bases and 5 bases, in that order; junction bases with no gene match: 6. CDR3 region: CASSLDGGVRETQYF. The CDR3 nucleotides are TGTGCCAGCAGCTTAGATGGGGGGGTACGGGAGACCCAGTACTTC.

This sequence joins TRBV28 and TRBJ1-2, with D perhaps TRBD1 (6 bases). The germline V and J ends were trimmed by 4 bases and 4 bases, with 10 bases remaining between them. CDR3 size: 13 residues. CDR1 MDHEN and CDR2 SYDVKM come from the germline V gene. DNA of the CDR3: TGTGCCAGCAGTTCCAGGGGTTTCTATGGCTACACCTTC. It specifies CASSSRGFYGYTF.

The chain joins TRBV19 to TRBJ1-6; D is undetermined. The germline gives CDR1 LNHDA, CDR2 SQIVND (reference sequence). The CDR3 contains 15 residues. Trimming removed 2 bases at V and 10 bases at J, with 15 bases between. Here the CDR3 reads CASSISGPPGSPLHF. For the CDR3, the DNA is TGTGCCAGTAGTATAAGTGGACCCCCGGGGTCACCCCTCCACTTT.

The V gene is TRBV7-2, the J gene TRBJ2-7, with TRBD1 matching over 7 bases. The CDR3 has 13 amino acids. Per germline, CDR1 SGHTA and CDR2 FQGNSA. V lost 7 bases, J lost 5 bases, and 8 bases stayed unmatched. The CDR3 reads CASTPTGLHEQYF. As DNA, the CDR3 is TGTGCCAGCACCCCGACAGGGCTTCACGAGCAGTACTTC.

The chain is built from TRBV5-1 and TRBJ2-7, with 13 bases lining up with TRBD2. V lost 1 base and J lost 7; bases outside the gene matches: 8. The CDR3 sequence is 16 residues long. Germline values: CDR1 SGHRS, CDR2 YFSETQ. The DNA of the CDR3 is TGCGCCAGCAGCTTGCAACTAGCGGGAGGGAACGTGGAGCAGTACTTC. This sequence encodes CASSLQLAGGNVEQYF.

For this clone: The sample has other DNA sequences that encode this CDR3 too. The V and J genes are TRBV30 and TRBJ1-6; 7 bases match TRBD1. The CDR3 is 13 amino acids. J lost 7 bases, V lost 0 bases, and 0 bases had no gene match. Germline V gene lookup returns CDR1 GTSNPN and CDR2 SVGIG (reference sequence). CDR3 coding DNA: TGTGCCTGGAGTGTACAGGGGAATTCACCCCTCCACTTT. Protein product: CAWSVQGNSPLHF. Full variable domain (outside the CDR3, taken from reference TRBV30 and TRBJ1-6): SQTIHQWPATLVQPVGSPLSLECTVEGTSNPNLYWYRQAAGRGLQLLFYSVGIGQISSEVPQNLSASRPQDRQFILSSKKLLLSDSGFYLCAWSVQGNSPLHFGNGTRLTVT.

This chain joins TRBV11-2 and TRBJ1-4; D unclear. This CDR3 has 14 amino acids. Germline V gene lookup returns CDR1 SGHAT and CDR2 FQNNGV. Trimming cost V 2 bases and J 6 bases, with 10 bases left between them. This CDR3 is CASSLMRLDEKLFF. CDR3 DNA sequence: TGTGCCAGCAGCTTAATGCGGCTAGATGAAAAACTGTTTTTT.

The chain joins TRBV6-6 to TRBJ1-1; D unclear. There are 11 residues in the CDR3. V lost 7 bases to trimming and J lost 4 bases, with 7 bases between them. Germline V gene sequence: CDR1 MNHNY, CDR2 SVGAGI (reference sequence). The CDR3 loop reads CASTRGTEAFF. The DNA for the CDR3 is TGTGCCAGCACCCGGGGCACTGAAGCTTTCTTT.

The chain combines TRBV11-1 with TRBJ1-1; 7 bases fit TRBD1. This CDR3 comprises 13 residues. Germline CDR1 reads SGHAT; CDR2 reads FQDESV (reference sequence). The J segment lost 4 bases and the V segment lost 5 bases, leaving 4 bases of the junction unmatched. In DNA form, the CDR3 reads TGTGCCAGCAGCCCAGCAGGGGGCACTGAAGCTTTCTTT. Protein sequence: CASSPAGGTEAFF.

The V call is TRBV4-2, the J call TRBJ2-7, with 10 positions matching TRBD1. This CDR3 is 15 amino acids long. Losses at the gene ends were 4 bases for V and 2 bases for J; bases not matched to a gene: 5. Germline CDR1 is LGHNA and CDR2 is YNFKEQ. CDR3 sequence reads: CASSRAGQGTYEQYF. The CDR3 DNA sequence: TGTGCCAGCAGCCGAGCGGGACAGGGGACCTACGAGCAGTACTTC.

The rearrangement links TRBV14 to TRBJ2-5; maybe TRBD1 (7 bases). The CDR3 contains 15 residues. Between the trimmed V and J ends, which lost 5 bases and 2 bases, there was a span of 15 bases. Germline CDR1 is SGHDN and CDR2 is FVKESK. CDR3 coding DNA: TGTGCCAGCAGCTTCCACCAGGGGGGTCAAGAGACCCAGTACTTC. It yields the protein CASSFHQGGQETQYF.

The chain carries TRBV29-1 and TRBJ2-7; 8 bases map to TRBD2. Trimming took 0 bases from V and 2 from J; bases not matched to a gene: 12. Germline loops: CDR1 SQVTM, CDR2 ANQGSEA. CDR3 length equals 17 residues. CDR3 DNA sequence: TGCAGCGTTGAAGATCTGAAGAGCGGGGGAGCCCCCTACGAGCAGTACTTC. Amino acid sequence: CSVEDLKSGGAPYEQYF.

The chain has TRBV7-2 and TRBJ2-1; 9 bases agree with TRBD2. V lost 5 bases and J lost 2; bases outside the gene matches: 4. Germline CDR1 is SGHTA and CDR2 is FQGNSA. CDR3 length: 15 amino acids. The CDR3 protein is CASSVSGSTYNEQFF. The CDR3 DNA reads TGTGCCAGCAGCGTTAGCGGGAGTACCTACAATGAGCAGTTCTTC.

This chain connects TRBV5-4 to TRBJ2-1, with 8 nucleotides matching TRBD2. Germline assignment: CDR1 SGHNT and CDR2 YYREEE (reference sequence). CDR3 length equals 15 residues. With V trimmed by 4 bases and J by 6 bases, 9 bases remained unmatched. CDR3 in DNA: TGTGCCAGCAGCCCGCCGGGACTAGGAGGCAATGAGCAGTTCTTC. As protein: CASSPPGLGGNEQFF.

The chain recombines TRBV4-1 with TRBJ1-3; D is undetermined. The V gene's germline CDR1 is MGHRA and CDR2 YSYEKL. The V and J ends lost 0 bases and 0 bases respectively, with 6 bases between them. The CDR3 is 15 residues long. Here the CDR3 reads CASSQDSGSGNTIYF. The CDR3 nucleotides are TGCGCCAGCAGCCAAGATAGCGGCTCTGGAAACACCATATATTTT.

The chain couples TRBV2 to TRBJ2-5; 9 positions agree with TRBD2. Unmatched junction bases numbered 12, after V lost 9 bases and J lost 4 bases. Germline V gene sequence: CDR1 SNHLY, CDR2 FYNNEI. This CDR3 is 15 amino acids long. As DNA, the CDR3 is TGTGCCAGTGGCGGGTTAGCGGGAGTGGGAGAGACCCAGTACTTC. This encodes CASGGLAGVGETQYF.

This rearrangement joins TRBV11-1 to TRBJ1-1, with TRBD1 as a possible D gene (6 bases). Trimming shortened V by 5 bases and J by 3 bases, and 13 bases separated the two germline ends. Germline loops: CDR1 SGHAT, CDR2 FQDESV (reference sequence). This CDR3 is 14 amino acids long. The CDR3 nucleotides are TGTGCCAGCAGCCGGGGGGCCACCCACACTGAAGCTTTCTTT. This sequence encodes CASSRGATHTEAFF.

The chain joins TRBV6-4 to TRBJ1-1, with TRBD1 matching over 9 bases. CDR3 size: 16 residues. Germline CDR1 is MRHNA and CDR2 is SNTAGT. V was pared by 1 base and J by 5 bases, with 8 bases of the junction left unmatched. CDR3 DNA: TGTGCCAGCAGTGACTACAGGGGGCGAACCGGGACTGAAGCTTTCTTT. Translated, it gives CASSDYRGRTGTEAFF.

This clone was seen only a few times. The V gene is TRBV9, the J gene TRBJ1-1; D gene unclear. Trimming took off 0 bases at V and 6 bases at J, with 9 bases between the two ends. Per germline, CDR1 SGDLS and CDR2 YYNGEE. This CDR3 contains 13 residues. CDR3 sequence reads: CASSVDEGSEAFF. The DNA for the CDR3 is TGTGCCAGCAGCGTAGACGAGGGTTCTGAAGCTTTCTTT.

This rearrangement joins TRBV9 to TRBJ2-3, with 7 bases fitting TRBD2. J gave up 3 bases and V 2 bases, and 9 bases lay outside the gene matches. CDR1 and CDR2 (germline): SGDLS, YYNGEE. The CDR3 is 16 residues long. The CDR3 DNA reads as TGTGCCAGCAGCGTGGTCCCTAGCGGTTCAACAGATACGCAGTATTTT. Residues: CASSVVPSGSTDTQYF.

CDR3 sequence (DNA): TGTGCCAGCAGCGTAGGACTAGCGGGAGGTGAGCAGTTCTTC. Encoded protein: CASSVGLAGGEQFF. The chain has TRBV9 and TRBJ2-1; 13 positions agree with TRBD2. CDR3 size: 14 residues. Germline assignment: CDR1 SGDLS and CDR2 YYNGEE. After removal of 0 bases from V and 9 bases from J, the junction contained 0 bases not matched to a gene.

This clone turned up a few times. The chain combines TRBV18 with TRBJ2-7; D gene ambiguous. V shed 1 base and J shed 1 base, with 5 bases lying between them. Germline V gene sequence: CDR1 KGHSH, CDR2 LQKENI. This CDR3 is built from 13 residues. CDR3 protein: CASSPRVSYEQYF. CDR3 bases: TGTGCCAGCTCACCACGCGTGTCCTACGAGCAGTACTTC.

This clone has a handful of counts. The V and J genes are TRBV15 and TRBJ2-3, with D possibly matching TRBD2 (5 bases). Germline lookup yields CDR1 LNHNV and CDR2 YYDKDF (reference sequence). The CDR3 runs 13 residues. Trimming removed 5 bases at V and 6 bases at J, with 12 bases between. The CDR3 region has the DNA TGTGCCACCAGCGGATCCCAGCGGGATACGCAGTATTTT. This encodes CATSGSQRDTQYF.

The V and J genes are TRBV29-1 and TRBJ1-1; no definite D call. The CDR3 totals 12 residues. In germline, CDR1 is SQVTM, CDR2 ANQGSEA. Trimming stripped 3 bases from V and 1 base from J, with 6 bases between. The CDR3 DNA reads TGCAGCGTTGAGGGAGAGAACACTGAAGCTTTCTTT. Residues: CSVEGENTEAFF.

This chain connects TRBV18 to TRBJ2-7; 9 bases fit TRBD1. The CDR3 totals 16 residues. The ends lost 3 bases at V and 8 bases at J; junction bases unmatched: 14. Germline CDR1 reads KGHSH; CDR2 reads LQKENI. Written as DNA, the CDR3 is TGTGCCAGCTCACCTTTACCGACGGGACAGGGAGGCAAGCAGTACTTC. This sequence encodes CASSPLPTGQGGKQYF.

A single count supports this clone. J is TRBJ1-2 and V is TRBV2, with a weak D call TRBD1 (6 bases). V was clipped by 3 bases and J by 2 bases, with 10 bases between them. Germline CDR1 and CDR2: SNHLY and FYNNEI. This CDR3 contains 14 residues. CDR3 in amino acids: CASSELQGNYGYTF. The CDR3 DNA sequence: TGTGCCAGCAGTGAGCTACAGGGAAACTATGGCTACACCTTC.

The rearrangement links TRBV7-2 to TRBJ2-7, with 12 bases fitting TRBD2. The CDR3 runs 14 residues. CDR1 and CDR2 from the germline V gene are SGHTA and FQGNSA. V trimming: 4 bases; J trimming: 7 bases; junction bases outside the gene matches: 5. The CDR3, as DNA: TGTGCCAGCAGCTCTAGCGGGAGGGCGAGGGAGCAGTACTTC. Residues: CASSSSGRAREQYF.

CDR3 bases: TGTGCCAGCAGCTTCGGTCTCTACGAGCAGTACTTC. Protein: CASSFGLYEQYF. The rearrangement uses TRBV11-2 and TRBJ2-7; D unclear. The V and J ends lost 3 bases and 3 bases respectively, with 6 bases between them. CDR3 length equals 12 residues. CDR1 and CDR2 from the germline V gene are SGHAT and FQNNGV.

The chain combines TRBV4-3 with TRBJ1-4; a weak D match, TRBD1 (6 bases). This CDR3 is built from 16 residues. CDR1 LGHNA and CDR2 YSLEER come from the germline V gene. V lost 0 bases, J lost 8 bases, and 16 bases lay in between. This CDR3 is CASSQDGSGTREKLFF. The DNA for the CDR3 is TGCGCCAGCAGCCAAGACGGGTCGGGGACACGGGAAAAACTGTTTTTT.

The J gene is TRBJ2-3, the V gene TRBV13; perhaps TRBD2 as D (5 bases). Per the germline V gene, CDR1 is PRHDT and CDR2 is FYEKMQ (reference sequence). V shed 3 bases and J shed 3 bases, with 10 bases lying between them. The CDR3 consists of 14 residues. In nucleotides, the CDR3 is TGTGCCAGCAGCTTGGGAGCGAGGACAGATACGCAGTATTTT. Translation gives CASSLGARTDTQYF.

CDR3 sequence: CASSPGRGRPYGYTF. The CDR3 DNA sequence: TGTGCCAGTAGCCCGGGTAGGGGGCGACCCTATGGCTACACCTTC. The chain carries TRBV19 and TRBJ1-2; 7 positions agree with TRBD1. The V gene end was trimmed by 6 bases and the J gene end by 4 bases; junction bases not matched to a gene: 11. The CDR3 sequence is 15 residues long. CDR1 and CDR2 from the germline V gene are LNHDA and SQIVND (reference sequence).

This chain uses TRBV10-3 with TRBJ1-5; 7 bases are shared with TRBD1. V shed 7 bases and J 5 bases; nucleotides not matched to a gene: 8. Germline CDR1 is ENHRY and CDR2 is SYGVKD. This CDR3 spans 14 amino acids. In DNA form, the CDR3 reads TGTGCCATCAACGAACAGGGGCAGGATCAGCCCCAGCATTTT. Translation gives CAINEQGQDQPQHF.